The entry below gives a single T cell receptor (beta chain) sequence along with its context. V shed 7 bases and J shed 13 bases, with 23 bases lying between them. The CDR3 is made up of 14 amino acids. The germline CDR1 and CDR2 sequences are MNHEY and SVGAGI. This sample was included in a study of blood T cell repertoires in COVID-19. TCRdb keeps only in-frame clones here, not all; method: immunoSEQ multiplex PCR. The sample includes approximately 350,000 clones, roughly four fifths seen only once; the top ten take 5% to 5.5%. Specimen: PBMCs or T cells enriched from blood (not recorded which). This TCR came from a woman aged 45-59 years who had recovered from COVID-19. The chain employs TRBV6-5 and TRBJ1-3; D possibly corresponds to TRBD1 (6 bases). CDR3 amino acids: CASKNPGTKSPIYF. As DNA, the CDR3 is TGTGCCAGCAAAAACCCTGGGACAAAATCTCCTATATATTTT.